What follows is one T cell receptor (beta chain) and its context. In its sample, this clone was seen once. Its antigen remains undetermined. No qualities accompany the bases; no much larger clone lies one base away. The data stem from a study of human versus mouse CDR3 diversity and MHC coevolution (dated by TCRdb to 2017 to 2019). Notes on the research overall: The immunoSEQ assay was reported to detect one in 200,000 T cells and to minimize multiplex PCR amplification bias. Valid reads per sample ranged from about 0.6 x 10^7 to 1.8 x 10^7 across mouse and human samples. Human naive CD4 T cell repertoires served as a reference for TCR selection on multiple MHC II alleles, compared against human-TCR-locus transgenic mice with single MHC II. The human cohort comprised three healthy volunteer blood donors, one aged 30 to 40, one aged 40 to 50 and one aged 60 to 70 at collection. Overall results and qualifications from the work: The largest TCR beta repertoire according to iCHAO1 estimates belonged to humans, at approximately 1.7 million clonotypes, a result attributed likely to selection by multiple MHC II molecules. On average, humans had more CDR3 deletions and insertions than mice, indicating greater exonuclease and TdT activity. Among all the groups compared, the lowest clonal inequality scores came from two of the three human donors. Repertoire diversity was not considered directly comparable between humans and mice because human T cells were selected on a handful of MHC II alleles.

CDR1 and CDR2 are read off the germline V gene (reference sequence) as GTSNPN and SVGIG. The junction shows trimming of 6 bases on V and 4 bases on J, and the gene matches do not reach 7 bases of it. The CDR3 covers 14 residues, taking in both the cysteine and the phenylalanine. Only the CDR3 DNA stays, 42 bases, in frame from base 1. The QIAGEN blood and tissue kit was used to extract genomic DNA from sorted cells, and the DNA was quantified on a NanoDrop 1000. Using multiplex PCR of genomic DNA, the immunoSEQ platform deep sequenced and quantified the TCR alpha and beta chains. For the original study's pipeline: Annotation of the TCR sequences relied on IMGT gene and region definitions. As a stand-in for the preselection repertoire, out-of-frame rearrangements were used and set against in-frame clonotypes. To estimate repertoire size, the study used the iCHAO1 estimator that comes with the immunoSEQ platform. A Gini index, which is based on the Lorenz curve, was applied to in-frame amino acid clonotypes to measure clonal inequality. Shared clonotypes were counted with the intersect function of the R package tcR, and similarity was scored with the Jaccard index. Principal component analysis of V, J and V-J usage frequencies was run with the R prcomp function without normalization. TCRdb's version of the immuneACCESS table is confined to in-frame rearrangements and falls short of the full clone set. An unresolved V gene accounts for under half of the shortfall where checked; the remainder is of unknown origin. V, J and clone size reflect that table, while D and trimming were determined from the DNA. Across this sample there are roughly 80,000 clones, with approximately 92% seen only once. The biggest ten clones account for 1.3% to 1.5% of the sample.

Naive CD4 T cells, defined as CD45RO-negative and CD62L-positive, were isolated from PBMCs by fluorescence-activated cell sorting. From each donor, approximately 50 ml of fresh peripheral blood was taken, and Ficoll density centrifugation was then used to isolate PBMCs. Cell sorting was carried out on a FACSAria III instrument, and a purity above 95% was achieved for all samples. Material for sequencing was naive CD4+ T cells from blood. Sample cell subset or site, as interpreted from the label and publication: CD45RO-negative CD62L-positive naive CD4 T cells. The sequence is built from TRBV30 and TRBJ2-2, and TRBD1 aligns with 8 junction nucleotides. The receptor's source is a person between 25 and 70 years old in good health. The CDR3 reads CACTTGVGTGELFF. The DNA reads as follows: TGTGCCTGTACGACAGGGGTGGGCACCGGGGAGCTGTTTTTT.